The rows below give T cell receptor beta chains drawn from one sample of a study of T cell responses to AZD1222 COVID-19 vaccine. TCRdb's table, derived via immunoSEQ multiplex PCR, lists solely in-frame clones and lacks some. The sample lists 65,000 to 80,000 clones; roughly four fifths were seen once. Here the sequenced sample was peripheral blood, taken 28 days after the second AZD1222 dose. All receptors derive from an adult who received the AZD1222 COVID-19 vaccine. The conserved cysteine and the conserved F or W are not part of the CDR3 here. The order of the fields is CDR3 length, V gene, D gene, CDR3 protein. The D gene is left open where the match is weak.

13,TRBV3-1/TRBV3-2,.,ASSQDILRHNEQF
14,TRBV3-1/TRBV3-2,TRBD1,ASSQARDRGPGGQF
14,TRBV5-5,.,ASSLGRVDRQETQY
14,TRBV4-1,.,ASSQVNMGIHQPQH
11,TRBV7-9,.,ASTRAVQDTQY
11,TRBV6-1,.,ASSESGNYGYT
9,TRBV12-3/TRBV12-4,.,ASSQGEKAF
18,TRBV27,.,ASSLEGGTAILSGANVLT
12,TRBV5-4,TRBD1,ASSLPLDRAEQY
10,TRBV3-1/TRBV3-2,.,ASSQSGNGYT
11,TRBV28,.,ASSLQDPRPQH
12,TRBV28,.,ASLGSLSGNTIY
14,TRBV14,TRBD2,ASSQLTGGPYNEQF
13,TRBV11-2,TRBD2,ASSLGGGGYNEQF
15,TRBV9,TRBD2,ASSARASGQPGETQY
14,TRBV5-1,.,ASSSGISVSTDTQY
10,TRBV13,.,ASSFDRGPQH
13,TRBV4-2,.,ASSQERLAPATQY
14,TRBV5-6,.,ASSLDGVTPENIQY
13,TRBV5-1,TRBD1,ASSLGQGLSYEQY
13,TRBV29-1,TRBD1,SVDSWDRGSDEQY
16,TRBV7-2,TRBD2,ASSLVPGTSGRKETQY
13,TRBV6-1,TRBD1,ASSERNRGYNEQF
13,TRBV7-6,.,ASSPRVGNTGELF
13,TRBV4-3,.,ASSQDAASYNEQF
13,TRBV18,.,ASSPQGSAYNEQF
12,TRBV5-1,TRBD1,ASSFTGDSYEQY
14,TRBV28,TRBD1,ASRTGGAGWNQPQH
14,TRBV11-3,.,ASSSRQAANTGELF
12,TRBV29-1,.,SVEGHGADTEAF
11,TRBV7-2,TRBD1,ASSSGQVTKAF
12,TRBV30,.,AWSGLISGNTIY
14,TRBV7-6,TRBD1,ASSLGGTGGTDTQY
11,TRBV6-5,.,ATAQRRGNTIY
10,TRBV19,.,ASGTHYNEQF
14,TRBV19,.,ASGPGRGLMNTEAF
13,TRBV7-8,.,ASSHRTVSGNTIY